This T cell receptor (beta chain) was obtained from a study of blood T cells in healthy people across ages. Study-wide findings and caveats: The study found more naive CD4+ cells and higher diversity in long-lived than aged donors. TCR beta diversity per million T cells fell roughly linearly with age.

Combining a sample-barcoded 5' primer with a J-beta primer mix, a second PCR ran for about 7 to 12 cycles. In TCRdb, the 5' RACE reads were re-called with MiXCR into one record per CDR3 protein. In the table there are over 950,000 distinct CDR3 sequences, just over 50% of which are singletons. Aged roughly 6 to 95, donors were systemically healthy Caucasians from Russia. CDR3 length: 18 residues. The germline V gene encodes CDR1 DFQATT and CDR2 SNEGSKA (reference sequence). With 2 bases clipped from V and 1 base from J, the junction kept 12 bases outside the gene matches. This clonotype turned up a few times. Its antigen remains unidentified.

Sequencing was carried out using blood. The chain recombines TRBV20-1 with TRBJ2-3; 10 bases line up with TRBD1. The source is an older woman in good health. The CDR3 is CSARSGTGDLRGTDTQYF. CDR3 sequence (DNA): TGCAGTGCTAGATCCGGGACAGGGGATCTTAGGGGCACAGATACGCAGTATTTT.